Listed here are 22 T cell receptor beta chains from one sample, sequenced in a study. The sorted Tregs were CD4+CD25+CD127-/low cells. TRBV12-4/TRBJ1-2 clonotypes were amplified with adaptor-ligated barcode primers. TCRdb ran MiXCR on the multiplex PCR reads and lists one entry per CDR3 protein. Of fewer than 1,500 distinct CDR3 sequences in the sample, about 19% were seen once. Sequences were obtained from Tregs sorted from blood. The receptors here all came from a female donor with breast cancer.

V and J are TRBV12-3 or TRBV12-4 and TRBJ1-2, with TRBD1 as a possible D gene (6 bases). The CDR3 is 11 residues long. V dropped 5 bases and J dropped 6 bases, with 7 bases sitting between them. DNA for the CDR3: TGTGCCAGCAGTCACAGGGATGGCTACACCTTC. The encoded protein is CASSHRDGYTF.

By share, this clonotype counts as large (0.1 to 1%). This chain connects TRBV12-3 or TRBV12-4 to TRBJ1-2; D unresolved. The CDR3 runs to 11 residues. Trimming stripped 1 base from V and 4 bases from J, with 1 base between. The CDR3 region has the DNA TGTGCCAGCAGTTTAGGCTATGGCTACACCTTC. Translating gives CASSLGYGYTF.

In its sample, this clonotype is large. V gene TRBV12-3 or TRBV12-4 combines with J gene TRBJ1-2; D unclear. The V end lost 6 bases, the J end lost 2 bases, and 13 bases lay between the germline ends. This CDR3 region has 14 residues. This chain's CDR3 is CASSPLVENYGYTF. CDR3 nucleotides: TGTGCCAGCAGCCCACTGGTAGAGAACTATGGCTACACCTTC.

By sample fraction, this clonotype is medium-sized. The CDR3 protein is CASSSGEGYGYTF. The DNA of the CDR3 is TGTGCCAGCAGTTCAGGGGAGGGCTATGGCTACACCTTC. The V gene is TRBV12-3 or TRBV12-4, the J gene TRBJ1-2; tentatively, D is TRBD1 (6 bases). V was trimmed by 4 bases and J by 4 bases, leaving 10 bases between them. The CDR3 is made up of 13 amino acids.

The CDR3 region is CASSLPGIYGYTF. The CDR3 DNA reads TGTGCCAGCAGTTTGCCAGGGATCTATGGCTACACCTTC. This chain connects TRBV12-3 or TRBV12-4 to TRBJ1-2, with D tentatively TRBD1 (5 bases). V lost 3 bases and J lost 4, with 9 bases in between. The CDR3 has 13 residues.

This clonotype was counted between two and nine times. The chain joins TRBV12-3 or TRBV12-4 to TRBJ1-2, with a weak D call TRBD1 (5 bases). Trimming pared 4 bases from V and 6 bases from J, leaving 18 bases between. The CDR3 is 15 amino acids. The DNA for the CDR3 is TGTGCCAGCAGTTCCTGGGACCGTGGCTTACATGGCTACACCTTC. Translation: CASSSWDRGLHGYTF.

By frequency in the sample, this clonotype is large. V is TRBV12-3 or TRBV12-4 and J is TRBJ1-2, with 9 bases that match TRBD1. This CDR3 is built from 14 residues. Trimming removed 6 bases from V and 3 bases from J; junction bases left unmatched: 5. The CDR3 DNA follows: TGTGCCAGCAGATACCGGGACAGGGACTATGGCTACACCTTC. Its translation is CASRYRDRDYGYTF.

By its share, this clonotype is large (0.1 to 1%). This chain connects TRBV12-3 or TRBV12-4 to TRBJ1-2; D gene ambiguous. This CDR3 has 12 amino acids. The V end lost 3 bases, the J end lost 14 bases, and 16 bases lay between the germline ends. Here the CDR3 DNA reads TGTGCCAGCAGTTTGGGATCTATGGCTAAGACCTTC. Protein: CASSLGSMAKTF.

This clonotype showed up just a few times. V and J are TRBV12-3 or TRBV12-4 and TRBJ1-2; possible D gene TRBD1, 5 bases. The CDR3 has 13 residues. With 3 bases removed from V and 7 bases from J, the gap between germline ends came to 12 bases. This CDR3 is CASSFGDDVGYTF. CDR3 coding DNA: TGTGCCAGCAGTTTTGGGGACGACGTTGGCTACACCTTC.

This rearrangement joins TRBV12-3 or TRBV12-4 to TRBJ1-2; TRBD1 matches 8 bases. V was pared by 3 bases and J by 7 bases, with 4 bases of the junction left unmatched. The CDR3 totals 13 residues. The CDR3 DNA reads TGTGCCAGCAGTTTCGGACAGGGATGTGGCTACACCTTC. This encodes CASSFGQGCGYTF.

The rearrangement uses TRBV12-3 or TRBV12-4 and TRBJ1-2, with 10 bases fitting TRBD1. The J segment lost 7 bases and the V segment lost 4 bases, leaving 3 bases of the junction unmatched. The CDR3 consists of 13 residues. In DNA, the CDR3 is TGTGCCAGCAGTTGGGACAGGGGCTCTGGCTACACCTTC. Its protein product is CASSWDRGSGYTF.

This clonotype is termed large. The chain is built from TRBV12-3 or TRBV12-4 and TRBJ1-2, with D possibly being TRBD1 (6 bases). Trimming shortened V by 1 base and J by 7 bases, and 13 bases separated the two germline ends. This CDR3 has 14 residues. In DNA form, the CDR3 reads TGTGCCAGCAGTTTAGGATGGCAGGGGCTTGGCTACACCTTC. Translating it yields CASSLGWQGLGYTF.

This clonotype is labeled large (0.1 to 1%). Germline is not matched at one junction end, which may reflect a read error. The rearrangement links TRBV12-3 or TRBV12-4 to TRBJ1-2, with a possible D match to TRBD1 (5 bases). The CDR3 runs 12 residues. CDR3 residues: CASSPGNSGYTF. The CDR3 region has the DNA TGTGCCAGCAGTCCAGGGAACTCTGGCTACACCTTC.

The genes are TRBV12-3 or TRBV12-4 and TRBJ1-2, with 7 nucleotides matching TRBD1. The V gene end was trimmed by 5 bases and the J gene end by 3 bases; junction bases not matched to a gene: 3. The length of the CDR3 is 13 residues. The CDR3 nucleotides read TGTGCCAGCAGTGACAGGGAGCACTATGGCTACACCTTC. Translating gives CASSDREHYGYTF.

This clonotype showed up just a few times. The chain carries TRBV12-3 or TRBV12-4 and TRBJ1-2, with 9 bases identical to TRBD1. V lost 6 bases, J lost 4 bases, and 3 bases stayed unmatched. CDR3 length: 13 residues. CDR3 region: CASSRTGVYGYTF. CDR3 bases: TGTGCCAGCAGCCGGACAGGGGTCTATGGCTACACCTTC.

This clonotype occurred a few times. The chain combines TRBV12-3 or TRBV12-4 with TRBJ1-2; D gene unclear. The CDR3 runs 11 residues. Trimming pared 5 bases from V and 9 bases from J, leaving 10 bases between. DNA for the CDR3: TGTGCCAGCAGTCCGGACGAATGCTACACCTTC. As protein: CASSPDECYTF.

In its sample, this clonotype ranks as medium-sized (0.01 to 0.1%). The chain has TRBV12-3 or TRBV12-4 and TRBJ1-2, with unresolved D. V gave up 3 bases and J gave up 4 bases, with 9 bases separating them. CDR3 length equals 13 residues. The DNA for the CDR3 is TGTGCCAGCAGTTTTAAGGCCGGCTATGGCTACACCTTC. It specifies CASSFKAGYGYTF.

The J gene is TRBJ1-2, the V gene TRBV12-3 or TRBV12-4, with 8 positions matching TRBD1. After removal of 4 bases from V and 6 bases from J, the junction contained 4 bases not matched to a gene. This CDR3 spans 13 amino acids. The CDR3 DNA reads as TGTGCCAGCAGTTCGGTGACAGGGGATGGCTACACCTTC. Translated: CASSSVTGDGYTF.

Sample share makes this clonotype medium-sized. This chain uses TRBV12-3 or TRBV12-4 with TRBJ1-2, with D unclear. The V and J ends lost 6 bases and 8 bases respectively, with 10 bases between them. The CDR3 consists of 11 residues. The chain's CDR3 is CASRGGKGYTF. CDR3 nucleotides: TGTGCCAGCAGGGGCGGAAAAGGCTACACCTTC.

By share of the sample, this clonotype is large (0.1 to 1%). This chain's CDR3 is CASSLVRSYGYTF. The DNA of the CDR3 is TGTGCCAGCAGTTTGGTACGGTCCTATGGCTACACCTTC. This rearrangement joins TRBV12-3 or TRBV12-4 to TRBJ1-2; D uncertain. Deletions cut 3 bases from V and 4 bases from J, with 9 bases between. This CDR3 contains 13 residues.

This clonotype is medium-sized in the sample. J is TRBJ1-2 and V is TRBV12-3 or TRBV12-4, with D possibly being TRBD1 (5 bases). The CDR3 is 14 amino acids. Trimming pared 2 bases from V and 3 bases from J, leaving 10 bases between. The CDR3 protein is CASSLQGPHYGYTF. In DNA form, the CDR3 reads TGTGCCAGCAGTTTACAGGGTCCCCACTATGGCTACACCTTC.

This clonotype is medium-sized (0.01 to 0.1%) within its sample. This sequence joins TRBV12-3 or TRBV12-4 and TRBJ1-2; D call uncertain. The CDR3 sequence is 14 residues long. Trimming shortened V by 3 bases and J by 8 bases, and 16 bases separated the two germline ends. DNA of the CDR3: TGTGCCAGCAGTTTTGAGTGGCAAATCGGAGGCTACACCTTC. Amino acids: CASSFEWQIGGYTF.